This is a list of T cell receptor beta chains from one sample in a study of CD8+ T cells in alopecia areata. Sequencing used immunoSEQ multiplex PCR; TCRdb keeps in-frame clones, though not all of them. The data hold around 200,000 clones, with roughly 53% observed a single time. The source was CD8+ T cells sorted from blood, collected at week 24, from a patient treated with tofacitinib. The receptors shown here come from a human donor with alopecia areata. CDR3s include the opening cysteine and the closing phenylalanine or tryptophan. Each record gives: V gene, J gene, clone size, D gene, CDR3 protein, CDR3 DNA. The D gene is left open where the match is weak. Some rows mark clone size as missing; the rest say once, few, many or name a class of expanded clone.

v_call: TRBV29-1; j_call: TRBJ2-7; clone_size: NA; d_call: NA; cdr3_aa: CSVETGPTYEQYF; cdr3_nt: TGCAGCGTTGAGACAGGACCCACCTACGAGCAGTACTTC
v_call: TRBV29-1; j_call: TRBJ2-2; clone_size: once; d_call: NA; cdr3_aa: CSVEDRTRGAVTGELFF; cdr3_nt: TGCAGCGTTGAAGACCGGACCCGGGGGGCTGTCACCGGGGAGCTGTTTTTT
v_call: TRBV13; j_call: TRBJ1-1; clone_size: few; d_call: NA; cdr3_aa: CASSLGAGNTEAFF; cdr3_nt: TGTGCCAGCAGCTTAGGGGCAGGGAACACTGAAGCTTTCTTT
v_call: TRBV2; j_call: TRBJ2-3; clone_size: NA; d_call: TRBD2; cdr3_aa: CASSDGTRGDTQYF; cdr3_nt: TGTGCCAGCAGTGACGGGACTAGGGGAGATACGCAGTATTTT
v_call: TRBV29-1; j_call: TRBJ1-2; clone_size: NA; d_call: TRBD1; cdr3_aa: CSVEGQGAKNYGYTF; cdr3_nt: TGCAGCGTTGAAGGGCAGGGGGCGAAAAACTATGGCTACACCTTC
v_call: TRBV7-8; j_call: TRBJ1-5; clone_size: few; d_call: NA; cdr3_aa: CASSLLGGNSNQPQHF; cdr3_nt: TGTGCCAGCAGCTTACTCGGTGGGAATAGCAATCAGCCCCAGCATTTT
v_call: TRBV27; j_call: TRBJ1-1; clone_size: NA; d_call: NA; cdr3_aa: CASSLGRNTEAFF; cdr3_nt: TGTGCCAGCAGTTTAGGACGGAACACTGAAGCTTTCTTT
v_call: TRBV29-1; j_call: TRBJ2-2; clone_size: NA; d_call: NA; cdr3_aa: CSGNTGTGELFF; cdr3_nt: TGCAGCGGTAACACAGGGACCGGGGAGCTGTTTTTT
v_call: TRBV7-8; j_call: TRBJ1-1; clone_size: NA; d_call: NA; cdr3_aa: CASSFTGTEAFF; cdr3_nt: TGTGCCAGCAGCTTTACGGGCACTGAAGCTTTCTTT
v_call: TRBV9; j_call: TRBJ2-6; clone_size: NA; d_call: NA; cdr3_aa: CASNSGANVLTF; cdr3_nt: TGTGCCAGCAACTCTGGGGCCAACGTCCTGACTTTC
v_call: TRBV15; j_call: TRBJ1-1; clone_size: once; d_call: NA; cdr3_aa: CATSSPPGAEGIMNTEAFF; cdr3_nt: TGTGCCACCAGCTCTCCTCCAGGTGCCGAGGGCATCATGAACACTGAAGCTTTCTTT
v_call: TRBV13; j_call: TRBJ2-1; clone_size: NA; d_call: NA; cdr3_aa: CASTGGTPSMEQFF; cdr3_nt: TGTGCCAGCACGGGCGGGACTCCAAGCATGGAGCAGTTCTTC
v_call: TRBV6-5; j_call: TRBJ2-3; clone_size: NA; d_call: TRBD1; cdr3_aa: CASSYYPAAGGDTQYF; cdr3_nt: TGTGCCAGCAGTTACTACCCTGCCGCAGGGGGAGATACGCAGTATTTT
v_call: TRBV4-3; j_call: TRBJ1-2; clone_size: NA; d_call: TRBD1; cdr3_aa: CASSQDAGGYGYTF; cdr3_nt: TGCGCCAGCAGCCAAGATGCAGGGGGCTATGGCTACACCTTC
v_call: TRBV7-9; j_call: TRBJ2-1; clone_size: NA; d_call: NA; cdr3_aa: CASSPGTAYNEQFF; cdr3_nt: TGTGCCAGCAGCCCTGGGACGGCCTACAATGAGCAGTTCTTC
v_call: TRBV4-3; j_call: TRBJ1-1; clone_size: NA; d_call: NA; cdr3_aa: CASSQEMHTEAFF; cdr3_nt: TGCGCCAGCAGCCAAGAGATGCACACTGAAGCTTTCTTT
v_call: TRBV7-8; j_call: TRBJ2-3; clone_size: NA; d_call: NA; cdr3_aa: CASTDRPIFTDTQYF; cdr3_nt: TGTGCCAGCACCGACAGACCGATCTTCACAGATACGCAGTATTTT
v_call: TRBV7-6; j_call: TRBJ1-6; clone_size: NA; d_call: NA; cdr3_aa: CASSSNRDGNSPLHF; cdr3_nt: TGTGCCAGCAGCTCGAACAGGGATGGTAATTCACCCCTCCACTTT
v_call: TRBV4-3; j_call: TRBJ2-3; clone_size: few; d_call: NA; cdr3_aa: CASSQDLQGASTDTQYF; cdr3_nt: TGCGCCAGCAGCCAAGATCTTCAGGGAGCTAGCACAGATACGCAGTATTTT
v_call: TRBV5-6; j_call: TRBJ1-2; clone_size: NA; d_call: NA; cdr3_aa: CATKSQGGYTF; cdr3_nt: TGTGCCACCAAGTCGCAGGGTGGCTACACCTTC
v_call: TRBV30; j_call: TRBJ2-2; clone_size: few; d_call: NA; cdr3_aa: CAWARESTGNTGELFF; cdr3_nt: TGTGCCTGGGCCAGGGAATCGACAGGGAACACCGGGGAGCTGTTTTTT
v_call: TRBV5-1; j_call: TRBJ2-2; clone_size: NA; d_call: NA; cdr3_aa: CASKGTGELFF; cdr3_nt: TGCGCCAGCAAGGGGACCGGGGAGCTGTTTTTT
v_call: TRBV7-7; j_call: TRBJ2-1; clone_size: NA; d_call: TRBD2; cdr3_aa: CASSPQRLAGGEQFF; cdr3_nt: TGTGCCAGCAGCCCCCAAAGGCTAGCGGGGGGTGAGCAGTTCTTC
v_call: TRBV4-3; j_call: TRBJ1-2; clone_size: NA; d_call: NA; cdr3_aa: CASSQDRATNYGYTF; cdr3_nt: TGCGCCAGCAGCCAAGATAGGGCGACTAACTATGGCTACACCTTC
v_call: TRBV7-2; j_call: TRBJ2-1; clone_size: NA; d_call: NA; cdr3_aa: CASTYLSGGYNEQFF; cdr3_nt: TGTGCCAGCACATATTTAAGTGGCGGCTACAATGAGCAGTTCTTC
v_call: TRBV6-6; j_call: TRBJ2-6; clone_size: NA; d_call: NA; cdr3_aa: CASSYSGAGANVLTF; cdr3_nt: TGTGCCAGCAGTTATTCGGGGGCTGGGGCCAACGTCCTGACTTTC
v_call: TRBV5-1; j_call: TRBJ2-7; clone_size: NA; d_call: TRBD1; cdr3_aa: CASSNQGQGGKSYEQYF; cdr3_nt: TGCGCCAGCAGCAACCAGGGACAGGGTGGTAAATCCTACGAGCAGTACTTC
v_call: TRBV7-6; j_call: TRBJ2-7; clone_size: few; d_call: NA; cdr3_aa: CASSLAKNSYEQYF; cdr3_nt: TGTGCCAGCAGCTTAGCGAAAAACTCCTACGAGCAGTACTTC
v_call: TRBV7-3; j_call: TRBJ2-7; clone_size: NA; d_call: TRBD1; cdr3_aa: CASSPGTGTYEQYF; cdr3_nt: TGTGCCAGCAGCCCAGGGACAGGGACCTACGAGCAGTACTTC
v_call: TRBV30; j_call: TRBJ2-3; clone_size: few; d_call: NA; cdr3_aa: CAWMVTGLGTDTQYF; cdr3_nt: TGTGCCTGGATGGTAACGGGGTTAGGGACAGATACGCAGTATTTT
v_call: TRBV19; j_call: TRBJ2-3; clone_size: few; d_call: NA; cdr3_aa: CASSIDRQADTQYF; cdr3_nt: TGTGCCAGTAGTATAGACCGACAGGCAGATACGCAGTATTTT
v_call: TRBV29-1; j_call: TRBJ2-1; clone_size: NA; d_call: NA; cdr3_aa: CSVESGGPYNEQFF; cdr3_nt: TGCAGCGTTGAGTCGGGGGGCCCCTACAATGAGCAGTTCTTC
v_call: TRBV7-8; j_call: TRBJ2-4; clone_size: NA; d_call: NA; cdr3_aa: CASSSPPSVESLLAKNIQYF; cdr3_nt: TGTGCCAGCAGCTCCCCCCCTAGCGTCGAATCCCTTTTAGCCAAAAACATTCAGTACTTC
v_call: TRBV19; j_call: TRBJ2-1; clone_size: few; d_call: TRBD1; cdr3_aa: CASSIGTEINNEQFF; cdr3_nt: TGTGCCAGTAGTATCGGGACAGAAATAAACAATGAGCAGTTCTTC
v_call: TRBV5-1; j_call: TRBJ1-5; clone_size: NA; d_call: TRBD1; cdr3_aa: CASRRTGSTPQHF; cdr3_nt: TGCGCCAGCAGGAGGACAGGGAGTACGCCCCAGCATTTT
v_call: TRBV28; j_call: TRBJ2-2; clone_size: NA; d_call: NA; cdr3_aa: CASSLTGSNTGELFF; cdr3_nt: TGTGCCAGCAGTTTAACGGGATCGAACACCGGGGAGCTGTTTTTT
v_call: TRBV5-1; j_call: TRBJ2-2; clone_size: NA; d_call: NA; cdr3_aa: CASSLTGVEEWSFGELFF; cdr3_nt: TGCGCCAGCAGCTTGACCGGGGTGGAGGAGTGGTCATTCGGGGAGCTGTTTTTT
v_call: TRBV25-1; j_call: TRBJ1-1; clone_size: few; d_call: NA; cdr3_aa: CASGPGAEAFF; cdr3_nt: TGTGCCAGCGGGCCTGGGGCAGAAGCTTTCTTT
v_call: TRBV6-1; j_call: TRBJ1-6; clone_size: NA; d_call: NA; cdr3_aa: CASSEGHNNSPLHF; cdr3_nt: TGTGCCAGCAGTGAAGGGCACAATAATTCACCCCTCCACTTT
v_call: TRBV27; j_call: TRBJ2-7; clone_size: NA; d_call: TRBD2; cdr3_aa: CASSFSGGAYEQYF; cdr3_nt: TGTGCCAGCAGTTTTAGCGGGGGGGCTTACGAGCAGTACTTC
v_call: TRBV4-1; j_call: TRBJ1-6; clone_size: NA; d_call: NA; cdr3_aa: CASSQDVGRRDSPLHF; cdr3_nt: TGCGCCAGCAGCCAAGATGTAGGCCGTAGAGATTCACCCCTCCACTTT
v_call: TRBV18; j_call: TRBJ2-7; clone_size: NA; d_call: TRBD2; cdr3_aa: CASSLPSGGVYEQYF; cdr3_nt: TGTGCCAGCTCATTACCTAGCGGTGGGGTCTACGAGCAGTACTTC
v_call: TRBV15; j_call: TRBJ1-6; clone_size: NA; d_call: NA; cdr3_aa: CATSRAAAGADLHF; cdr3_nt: TGTGCCACCAGCAGAGCCGCCGCGGGGGCAGACCTCCACTTT
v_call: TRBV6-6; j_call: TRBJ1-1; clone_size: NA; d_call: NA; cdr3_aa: CASTNHLEGKNTEAFF; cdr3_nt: TGTGCCAGCACTAATCATTTGGAGGGTAAGAACACTGAAGCTTTCTTT
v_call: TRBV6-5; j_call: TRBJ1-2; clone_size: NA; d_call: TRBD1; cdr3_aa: CASSYGTGGSGYTF; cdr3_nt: TGTGCCAGCAGTTACGGTACAGGGGGCAGTGGCTACACCTTC
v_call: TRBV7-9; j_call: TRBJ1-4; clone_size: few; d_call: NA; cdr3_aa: CASSLSGGHRANEKLFF; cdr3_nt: TGTGCCAGCAGCTTAAGTGGGGGGCACCGGGCTAATGAAAAACTGTTTTTT
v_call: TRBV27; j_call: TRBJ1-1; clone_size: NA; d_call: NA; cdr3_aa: CASSLSPTGPEAFF; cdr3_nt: TGTGCCAGCAGTTTATCGCCAACAGGGCCTGAAGCTTTCTTT
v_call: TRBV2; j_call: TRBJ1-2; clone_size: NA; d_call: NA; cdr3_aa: CASTAAGRGYTF; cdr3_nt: TGTGCCAGCACTGCGGCCGGTCGTGGCTACACCTTC
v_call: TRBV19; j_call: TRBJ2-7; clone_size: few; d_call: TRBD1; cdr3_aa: CASSTPGQGAEEQYF; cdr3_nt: TGTGCCAGTAGTACCCCGGGACAGGGGGCTGAAGAGCAGTACTTC
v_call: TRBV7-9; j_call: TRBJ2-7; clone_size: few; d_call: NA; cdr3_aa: CASSLPGGRDEQYF; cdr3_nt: TGTGCCAGCAGCTTACCCGGGGGTCGTGACGAGCAGTACTTC
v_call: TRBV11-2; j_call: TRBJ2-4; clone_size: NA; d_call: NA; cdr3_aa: CASSLDPGTNIQYF; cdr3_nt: TGTGCCAGCAGCTTAGACCCCGGGACAAACATTCAGTACTTC
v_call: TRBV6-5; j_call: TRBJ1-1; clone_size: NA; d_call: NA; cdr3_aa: CASSYSTTEAFF; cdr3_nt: TGTGCCAGCAGTTACTCCACCACTGAAGCTTTCTTT
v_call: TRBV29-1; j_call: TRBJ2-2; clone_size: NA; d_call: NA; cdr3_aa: CSVPSMQGRGTGELFF; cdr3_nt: TGCAGCGTCCCCTCGATGCAGGGAAGAGGCACCGGGGAGCTGTTTTTT
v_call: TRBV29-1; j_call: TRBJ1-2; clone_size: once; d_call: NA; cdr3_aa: CSVDGAGNGYTF; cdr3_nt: TGCAGCGTTGATGGGGCAGGGAACGGCTACACCTTC
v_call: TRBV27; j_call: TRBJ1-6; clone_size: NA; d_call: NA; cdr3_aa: CASSSYSRAPGSMNSPLHF; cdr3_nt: TGTGCCAGCAGTTCATATAGCAGGGCCCCAGGATCGATGAATTCACCCCTCCACTTT
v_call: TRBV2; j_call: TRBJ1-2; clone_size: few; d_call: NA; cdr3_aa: CASGIIPGQSNYGYTF; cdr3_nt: TGTGCCAGCGGTATAATACCGGGACAATCTAACTATGGCTACACCTTC
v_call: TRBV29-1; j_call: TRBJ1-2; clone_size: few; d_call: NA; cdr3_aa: CSAKGDGYTF; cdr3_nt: TGCAGCGCCAAGGGGGATGGCTACACCTTC
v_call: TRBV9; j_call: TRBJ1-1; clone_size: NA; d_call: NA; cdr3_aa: CASSVVDSLNTEAFF; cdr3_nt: TGTGCCAGCAGCGTGGTGGACAGTCTGAACACTGAAGCTTTCTTT
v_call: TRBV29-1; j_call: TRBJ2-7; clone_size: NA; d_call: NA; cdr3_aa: CSVGRETYEQYF; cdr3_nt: TGCAGCGTTGGACGGGAAACCTACGAGCAGTACTTC
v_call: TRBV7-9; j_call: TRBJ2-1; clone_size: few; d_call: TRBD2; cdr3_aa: CASSSPGGGPYNEQFF; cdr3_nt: TGTGCCAGCAGCTCCCCGGGCGGGGGGCCTTACAATGAGCAGTTCTTC